The clone carrying this TCR beta chain was detected a few times. Its antigen remains unknown. Unique molecular identifiers featured in how the TCRbeta library was prepared. TCRdb fed the PCR reads into MiXCR, producing one record per CDR3 protein. The sample has 130,000 to 150,000 distinct CDR3 sequences; around 10% are singletons. The record originates from a study of T-cell reconstitution after alpha-beta-depleted transplantation in children. Overall study findings and caveats: After one year, T-cell counts and TCRbeta diversity mostly came from new T cells. Where alpha-beta T cells came from about two months after transplant was reportedly several hundred expanded graft clones.

The source was PBMCs, mostly from graft donor cells, collected 180 days after TCRalphabeta/CD19-depleted stem cell transplant. The receptor comes from a female patient aged 2-9 years who had a stem cell transplant for congenital amegakaryocytic thrombocytopenia, so the T cells may come from the graft donor.

The CDR3 nucleotides are TGTGCCAGCAGCCTTTGGCGGGGAATGGCGGGAGGGCCGATCACCTACAATGAGCAGTTCTTC. Amino acids: CASSLWRGMAGGPITYNEQFF. The chain combines TRBV28 with TRBJ2-1, with 9 bases aligning to TRBD2. Trimming took 6 bases from V and 2 from J; bases not matched to a gene: 23. The CDR3 runs 21 residues. Germline assignment: CDR1 MDHEN and CDR2 SYDVKM.